This TCR beta chain is from a study of T cell repertoires in cytomegalovirus infection. Study-level information: From public TCR beta signatures came an indication of both CMV infection and matching HLA type. General observations from the study: Summed frequency of public TCR beta families distinguished CMV carriers with the relevant HLA. Dominating the ex vivo response were TCR beta clonotypes that were CMV-specific and HLA-C-restricted.

TCRdb fed the reads into MiXCR, producing one record per CDR3 protein. The table records 150,000 to 200,000 distinct CDR3 sequences, around an eighth of them present only once. This clonotype was recorded a few times. The antigen is unknown. This CDR3 comprises 14 residues. CDR1 is SEHNR, CDR2 FQNEAQ, per germline (reference sequence). Between the trimmed V and J ends, which lost 5 bases and 2 bases, there was a span of 12 bases. The receptor comes from a human donor in good health (CMV status not recorded). Some clones in this sample may be carry-over from other donors' samples. Sequencing input: PBMCs. The V call is TRBV7-9, the J call TRBJ1-1; TRBD1 might be the D (5 bases). CDR3 protein: CASSPWGVNTEAFF. The CDR3 DNA is TGTGCCAGCAGCCCCTGGGGGGTCAACACTGAAGCTTTCTTT.